The 20 T cell receptor beta chains below come from one sample, sequenced in a study of cytotoxic CD8 clonotypes in ibrutinib-treated CLL. Clones were read by immunoSEQ multiplex PCR, and TCRdb kept only the in-frame ones, dropping some. Of some 19,000 clones listed, roughly 80% are singletons. The sequencing used PBMCs, collected before ibrutinib treatment. The source of these receptors is a human donor with chronic lymphocytic leukemia.

The rearrangement joins TRBV6-1 to TRBJ1-1; 7 bases line up with TRBD1. Losses at the gene ends were 2 bases for V and 6 bases for J; bases not matched to a gene: 6. Germline values: CDR1 MNHNS, CDR2 SASEGT. This CDR3 has 14 amino acids. The CDR3 region is CASSERWQGAEAFF. The CDR3 DNA is TGTGCCAGCAGTGAAAGGTGGCAGGGGGCTGAAGCTTTCTTT.

The rearrangement uses TRBV5-4 and TRBJ2-7, with 10 bases lining up with TRBD1. The CDR3 spans 16 residues. Trimming cost V 5 bases and J 4 bases; bases outside gene matches: 12. CDR1 and CDR2 from the germline V gene are SGHNT and YYREEE (reference sequence). CDR3 nucleotides: TGTGCCAGCAGTCGCCAAGCCCCGGGACAGGGGTACGAGCAGTACTTC. Protein: CASSRQAPGQGYEQYF.

The rearrangement uses TRBV7-2 and TRBJ2-7; perhaps D is TRBD1 or TRBD2 (6 bases each). The CDR3 is 15 residues long. CDR1 and CDR2 (germline): SGHTA, FQGNSA. V was clipped by 3 bases and J by 2 bases, with 14 bases between them. CDR3 loop: CASSLDLGGTYEQYF. The CDR3 DNA sequence: TGTGCCAGCAGCTTGGACCTAGGGGGGACCTACGAGCAGTACTTC.

The genes are TRBV14 and TRBJ2-7, with 11 positions matching TRBD1. With V trimmed by 3 bases and J by 4 bases, 5 bases remained unmatched. CDR1 SGHDN and CDR2 FVKESK come from the germline V gene. The CDR3 runs 15 residues. Written as DNA, the CDR3 is TGTGCCAGCAGCCACGGGACAGGGGGGAGATACGAGCAGTACTTC. This translates into CASSHGTGGRYEQYF.

This chain connects TRBV30 to TRBJ1-2, with 8 bases identical to TRBD1. The CDR3 covers 14 residues. Trimming at V came to 1 base and at J to 5 bases, leaving 6 bases not matched to a gene. The germline V gene has CDR1 GTSNPN and CDR2 SVGIG (reference sequence). The CDR3 DNA reads TGTGCCTGGAGTGACCGGGACAGGAGTTATGGCTACACCTTC. It specifies CAWSDRDRSYGYTF.

This clone was seen only once. The chain couples TRBV19 to TRBJ2-5, with TRBD1 identical over 8 bases. The germline gives CDR1 LNHDA, CDR2 SQIVND (reference sequence). With V trimmed by 3 bases and J by 0 bases, 9 bases remained unmatched. The CDR3 consists of 17 residues. CDR3 DNA sequence: TGTGCCAGTAGTATCTCCTGGACAGGGAGATACCAAGAGACCCAGTACTTC. Translated: CASSISWTGRYQETQYF.

CDR3: CASSSERGQGPQETQYF. The CDR3, as DNA: TGTGCCAGCAGCTCGGAACGGGGACAGGGACCACAAGAGACCCAGTACTTC. J is TRBJ2-5 and V is TRBV5-5; 9 nucleotides agree with TRBD1. The trim removed 3 bases at V and 2 bases at J, leaving 11 bases unmatched. Germline CDR1 reads SGHKS; CDR2 reads YYEKEE (reference sequence). The CDR3 covers 17 residues.

This sequence joins TRBV7-2 and TRBJ2-6, with TRBD1 matching over 7 bases. The germline V gene encodes CDR1 SGHTA and CDR2 FQGNSA. V lost 11 bases to trimming and J lost 1 base; unmatched junction nucleotides: 5. This CDR3 is 14 amino acids long. CDR3 coding DNA: TGTGCCGGACAGGTGGTTTCTGGGGCCAACGTCCTGACTTTC. This codes for CAGQVVSGANVLTF.

This clone was counted once. J is TRBJ2-1 and V is TRBV11-2; the match to TRBD1 covers 9 bases. J gave up 8 bases and V 5 bases, and 10 bases lay outside the gene matches. The germline gives CDR1 SGHAT, CDR2 FQNNGV. This CDR3 contains 15 residues. The CDR3 sequence: CASSPGQGPWDEQFF. CDR3 nucleotide sequence: TGTGCCAGCAGCCCGGGACAGGGTCCTTGGGATGAGCAGTTCTTC.

The gene calls are TRBV14 and TRBJ2-2; 8 nucleotides agree with TRBD1. This CDR3 spans 18 amino acids. Germline assignment: CDR1 SGHDN and CDR2 FVKESK. The ends lost 5 bases at V and 0 bases at J; junction bases unmatched: 11. The CDR3 is CASSTLDRARTNTGELFF. The CDR3 DNA reads TGTGCCAGCAGCACCCTGGACAGGGCGCGGACGAACACCGGGGAGCTGTTTTTT.

This chain links TRBV6-6 with TRBJ1-2; 7 bases line up with TRBD1. There are 16 residues in the CDR3. The V gene end was trimmed by 4 bases and the J gene end by 4 bases; junction bases not matched to a gene: 12. Germline V gene data show CDR1 as MNHNY and CDR2 as SVGAGI (reference sequence). The CDR3: CASSSDRQGGGYGYTF. The CDR3 DNA reads as TGTGCCAGCAGTTCCGACAGACAGGGCGGGGGCTATGGCTACACCTTC.

The V and J genes are TRBV6-1 and TRBJ1-1; 7 bases are shared with TRBD1. Germline loops: CDR1 MNHNS, CDR2 SASEGT. V gave up 6 bases and J gave up 5 bases; unmatched junction bases: 9. There are 14 residues in the CDR3. CDR3 DNA sequence: TGTGCCAGCAGCTCTGCAGGGGGTGGAACTGAAGCTTTCTTT. Protein sequence: CASSSAGGGTEAFF.

The V gene is TRBV18, the J gene TRBJ1-1; possibly TRBD1 for D (5 bases). Per the germline V gene, CDR1 is KGHSH and CDR2 is LQKENI. The V end lost 1 base, the J end lost 4 bases, and 16 bases lay between the germline ends. This CDR3 is built from 16 residues. The CDR3 spells CASSPLSRGRGTEAFF. DNA for the CDR3: TGTGCCAGCTCACCACTGAGCCGGGGCCGGGGCACTGAAGCTTTCTTT. Full variable domain (outside the CDR3, taken from reference TRBV18 and TRBJ1-1): NAGVMQNPRHLVRRRGQEARLRCSPMKGHSHVYWYRQLPEEGLKFMVYLQKENIIDESGMPKERFSAEFPKEGPSILRIQQVVRGDSAAYFCASSPLSRGRGTEAFFGQGTRLTVV.

CDR3 nucleotides: TGTGCCAGCAGCCGAAGGGGGCAGGGGGCCTCGACTGGAAACACCATATATTTT. Its translation is CASSRRGQGASTGNTIYF. V usage is TRBV7-9 and J usage is TRBJ1-3; 8 bases line up with TRBD1. Germline V gene lookup returns CDR1 SEHNR and CDR2 FQNEAQ (reference sequence). The CDR3 runs 18 residues. After removal of 5 bases from V and 2 bases from J, the junction contained 14 bases not matched to a gene. The variable domain in full, completed from reference TRBV7-9 and TRBJ1-3, reads DTGVSQNPRHKITKRGQNVTFRCDPISEHNRLYWYRQTLGQGPEFLTYFQNEAQLEKSRLLSDRFSAERPKGSFSTLEIQRTEQGDSAMYLCASSRRGQGASTGNTIYFGEGSWLTVV.

The chain combines TRBV6-5 with TRBJ2-2; D not certain. The CDR3 is 13 amino acids. Germline V gene lookup returns CDR1 MNHEY and CDR2 SVGAGI. Trimming stripped 5 bases from V and 7 bases from J, with 11 bases between. As DNA, the CDR3 is TGTGCCAGCAGTACACTCGTGGACGGGGAGCTGTTTTTT. Its protein product is CASSTLVDGELFF.

CDR3 residues: CASSPGTDIRNTEAFF. The DNA for the CDR3 is TGTGCCAGCAGCCCCGGGACTGATATTCGGAACACTGAAGCTTTCTTT. J is TRBJ1-1 and V is TRBV5-4, with TRBD1 as a possible D gene (5 bases). CDR3 length: 16 amino acids. Trimming pared 4 bases from V and 1 base from J, leaving 17 bases between. Germline assignment: CDR1 SGHNT and CDR2 YYREEE (reference sequence).

V is TRBV7-8 and J is TRBJ2-3; 11 positions agree with TRBD2. Germline values: CDR1 SGHVS, CDR2 FQNEAQ. This CDR3 comprises 15 residues. The ends lost 6 bases at V and 2 bases at J; junction bases unmatched: 4. CDR3 region: CASRRLAGPTDTQYF. Here the CDR3 DNA reads TGTGCCAGCAGAAGACTAGCGGGGCCCACAGATACGCAGTATTTT.

The gene calls are TRBV9 and TRBJ1-5, with unresolved D. V lost 3 bases and J 2 bases, leaving 12 bases between the germline ends. The CDR3 consists of 15 residues. CDR1 and CDR2 (germline): SGDLS, YYNGEE. CDR3 protein: CASSASSAGNQPQHF. CDR3 nucleotide sequence: TGTGCCAGCAGCGCCTCATCCGCGGGCAATCAGCCCCAGCATTTT.

This clone was counted a few times. The CDR3 DNA reads as TGTGCCTGGAGGGGACAGGGTGATTCACCCCTCCACTTT. This sequence encodes CAWRGQGDSPLHF. This chain connects TRBV30 to TRBJ1-6, with 9 bases aligning to TRBD1. The V gene end was trimmed by 3 bases and the J gene end by 8 bases; junction bases not matched to a gene: 2. The CDR3 runs to 13 residues. The V gene's germline CDR1 is GTSNPN and CDR2 SVGIG (reference sequence).

Details on this clone: At one of its ends the junction is not consistent with the germline gene, which may arise from a read error. The gene calls are TRBV7-2 and TRBJ2-2; D is undetermined. This CDR3 region has 14 residues. Germline CDR1 is SGHTA and CDR2 is FQGNSA. In nucleotides, the CDR3 is TGTGCCAGCAGCATAGCCTACCGGGCCGGGGAGCTGTTTTTT. Residues: CASSIAYRAGELFF.